This entry concerns a single TCR beta chain. The antigen this receptor binds is unknown. No clone much larger than this one lies a single base away; base qualities are absent. This record belongs to a study of T-cell reconstitution after alpha-beta-depleted transplantation in children (dated by TCRdb to the mid-2010s). In terms of the full investigation: Using TCR repertoire profiling, the study followed T-cell immune reconstitution in a quantitative way in children after TCRalphabeta/CD19-depleted allogeneic hematopoietic cell transplantation. General conclusions and limits of the study: In some patients, high TCRbeta diversity at day 60 was attributed to recipient T cells and intrathymic progenitors that had survived conditioning. The apparently early recovery of alphabetaT-cell counts about two months after transplant reportedly depended on only several hundred rapidly expanded clones that came from non-depleted graft cells. Over the following months the frequencies of hyperexpanded clones went down, and after one year T-cell counts and TCRbeta diversity were mostly credited to newly produced T cells.

This specimen's treatment or condition label, per the study, means: allogeneic hematopoietic cell transplantation with graft depleted of TCRalphabeta T cells and CD19 B cells. TCRalphabeta/CD19-depleted allogeneic hematopoietic cell grafts were given to the transplant recipients, all of whom were children. The CDR3 spans 14 residues, from the cysteine through the phenylalanine. Of the read, only the CDR3 DNA is kept; its 42 bases are in frame from base 1. V gives up 2 bases and J gives up 4 bases, and the segment between their germline ends measures 14 bases. CDR1 and CDR2 were assigned from the germline V gene (reference sequence) as DFQATT and SNEGSKA. Library generation was performed with PCR. Instrument used: Illumina HiSeq 2500. To normalize quantification of the TCRbeta repertoire, the TCR libraries were built with molecular barcoding that relied on unique molecular identifiers. In-frame beta chains were kept once TCRdb had trimmed the public reads at Q25 with fastp and called clones with MiXCR. Rows are combined by CDR3 protein, so each entry shows the most common genes and DNA. The sample table contains 500,000 to 600,000 distinct CDR3 sequences; only one count was recorded for more than 20% of them. The ten most abundant clones make up under 45% of the sample.

The material was PBMCs, obtained before TCRalphabeta/CD19-depleted stem cell transplant. This sequence was found in a boy under three years old with Wiskott-Aldrich syndrome, due to receive a stem cell transplant. This chain is built from TRBV20-1 and TRBJ1-2, and the D gene may be TRBD1, 6 bases matching. The CDR3 protein sequence reads: CSARWVQGGYGYTF. The DNA reads as follows: TGCAGTGCTAGATGGGTACAGGGTGGCTATGGCTACACCTTC.